This passage covers 6 T cell receptor beta chains from one sample sequenced in a study of T cell repertoires in cytomegalovirus infection. TCRdb re-called the reads through MiXCR, storing one row per CDR3 protein. The data hold just over 150,000 distinct CDR3 sequences, with roughly a quarter observed a single time. Sequenced material: PBMCs. These receptors all stem from a human donor in good health (CMV status not recorded). Some clones in this sample may be carry-over from other donors' samples.

This clonotype turned up a few times. The rearrangement uses TRBV7-3 and TRBJ1-4, with D maybe TRBD1 (6 bases). The length of the CDR3 is 13 residues. Germline V gene sequence: CDR1 SGHTA, CDR2 FQGTGA. Trimming cost V 5 bases and J 5 bases, with 9 bases left between them. In DNA, the CDR3 is TGTGCCAGCAGCCCTGGACAGAATGAAAAACTGTTTTTT. This encodes CASSPGQNEKLFF.

CDR3 in amino acids: CASGASGVAGELFF. CDR3 in DNA: TGTGCCAGCGGTGCTAGCGGGGTGGCCGGGGAGCTGTTTTTT. The V call is TRBV6-5, the J call TRBJ2-2, with 9 bases lining up with TRBD2. V shed 8 bases and J 6 bases; nucleotides not matched to a gene: 7. The CDR3 contains 14 residues. Germline V gene sequence: CDR1 MNHEY, CDR2 SVGAGI.

About this clonotype: A much bigger clone sits one base away, suggesting this may be a read error. The V gene is TRBV7-2, the J gene TRBJ1-1; 8 bases align to TRBD1. Germline V gene data show CDR1 as SGHTA and CDR2 as FQGNSA. The CDR3 is 14 amino acids. Losses at the gene ends were 4 bases for V and 4 bases for J; bases not matched to a gene: 5. The CDR3 region has the DNA TGTGCCAGCAGCTCCGTGACAGGGGCCACTGAAGCTTTCTTT. It encodes CASSSVTGATEAFF.

V and J are TRBV4-2 and TRBJ1-3; D gene ambiguous. Germline V gene lookup returns CDR1 LGHNA and CDR2 YNFKEQ. The CDR3 length is 17 residues. Trimming shortened V by 1 base and J by 0 bases, and 13 bases separated the two germline ends. For the CDR3, the DNA is TGTGCCAGCAGCCAAGCTCCCCTGGCTAGCTCTGGAAACACCATATATTTT. The encoded protein is CASSQAPLASSGNTIYF.

The chain couples TRBV28 to TRBJ2-2; D possibly uses TRBD1 or TRBD2 (5 bases each). The V gene's germline CDR1 is MDHEN and CDR2 SYDVKM. The V and J ends lost 4 bases and 2 bases respectively, with 11 bases between them. CDR3 length: 15 amino acids. CDR3 sequence (DNA): TGTGCCAGCAGTTCCGGGACGGGCAACACCGGGGAGCTGTTTTTT. Translated, it gives CASSSGTGNTGELFF. The variable domain in full, with the rest retrieved from reference TRBV28 and TRBJ2-2, is DVKVTQSSRYLVKRTGEKVFLECVQDMDHENMFWYRQDPGLGLRLIYFSYDVKMKEKGDIPEGYSVSREKKERFSLILESASTNQTSMYLCASSSGTGNTGELFFGEGSRLTVL.

Turning to this clonotype: At one of its ends the junction is not consistent with the germline gene, which may arise from a read error. This chain links TRBV18 with TRBJ2-2; D might be TRBD2 (5 bases). Germline-derived CDR1 and CDR2 are KGHSH and LQKENI. The CDR3 length is 17 residues. CDR3 in DNA: TGTCCCAGCTCACCATCCGACGAGGGTACCAACACCGGGGAGCTGTTTTTT. Its protein is CPSSPSDEGTNTGELFF.